This T cell receptor (beta chain) was sequenced in a study of shared clonotypes between healthy human individuals. Points from the study as a whole: Among non-shared clonotypes, generation probabilities were lower than among those shared by all four donors.

Splitting the CD4+ cells yielded a CD45RA+ naive subset and a CD45RA-negative memory subset. With respect to this clone: The antigen is not known.

Genomic DNA of each subset was evenly split across several immunoSEQ plates. Assay: immunoSEQ multiplex PCR; the TCRdb copy retains only in-frame clones and omits some. Of 2 million to 3 million clones in the sample, roughly 93% were seen once. Source material: naive CD4+ T cells from PBMCs. The subset is: CD45RA+ positively selected. The receptor comes from a man between 18 and 29 years old in good health. Some clones in this sample may be carry-over from other donors' samples.

In DNA, the CDR3 is TGTGCCAGCAGCATAAGGCCTGCAGATACGCAGTATTTT. This codes for CASSIRPADTQYF. The gene calls are TRBV5-5 and TRBJ2-3; D unresolved. CDR1 and CDR2 from the germline V gene are SGHKS and YYEKEE (reference sequence). V was clipped by 4 bases and J by 4 bases, with 10 bases between them. The CDR3 sequence is 13 residues long.